This TCR beta chain derives from a study of cytomegalovirus exposure and HLA in healthy donors. Primers for the PCR totalled 60 Vbeta and 13 Jbeta. Generated by immunoSEQ multiplex PCR, the TCRdb table keeps only in-frame clones and is missing some. This table has over 110,000 clones, 82% appearing once. Comment on this clone: Its cognate antigen is unknown.

The study, taken as a whole, reports: Reportedly, diagnosis of cytomegalovirus status by the classifier showed high specificity and sensitivity. Later on, an analysis found that several of the most significant clusters appeared to be linked to common viral pathogens, which included parvovirus B19. In an earlier analysis, productive rearrangement rates for most beta V segments clustered near 87% or 30%.

Unmatched junction bases numbered 8, after V lost 2 bases and J lost 7 bases. This CDR3 has 15 residues. Germline V CDR1 and CDR2: LGHNA, YSLEER. This chain connects TRBV4-3 to TRBJ1-3; TRBD1 matches at 7 bases. Material: PBMCs. This TCR came from a male donor in good health and CMV-seronegative. CDR3 in amino acids: CASSQRQGPGNTIYF. CDR3 in DNA: TGCGCCAGCAGCCAAAGACAGGGCCCCGGGAACACCATATATTTT.